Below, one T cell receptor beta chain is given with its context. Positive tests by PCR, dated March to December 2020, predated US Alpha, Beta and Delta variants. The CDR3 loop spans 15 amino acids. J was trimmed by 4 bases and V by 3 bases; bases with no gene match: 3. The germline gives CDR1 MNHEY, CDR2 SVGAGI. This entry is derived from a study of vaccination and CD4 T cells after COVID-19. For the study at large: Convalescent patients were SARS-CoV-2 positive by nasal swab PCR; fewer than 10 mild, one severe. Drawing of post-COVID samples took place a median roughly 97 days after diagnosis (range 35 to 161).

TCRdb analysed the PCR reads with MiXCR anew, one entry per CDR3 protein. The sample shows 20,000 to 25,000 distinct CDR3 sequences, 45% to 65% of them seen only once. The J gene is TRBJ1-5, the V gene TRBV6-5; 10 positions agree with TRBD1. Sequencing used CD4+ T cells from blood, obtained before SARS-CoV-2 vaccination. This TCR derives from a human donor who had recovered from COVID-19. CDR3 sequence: CASSYQGQGNQPQHF. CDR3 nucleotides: TGTGCCAGCAGTTATCAGGGACAGGGGAATCAGCCCCAGCATTTT.